This T cell receptor beta chain derives from a study of naive and memory T cell subsets. Study observations and caveats: Potentially, T cell activation and differentiation skew this RNA-based measurement.

A note on this clonotype: What it binds is not known.

The CDR3 runs to 15 residues. The germline V and J ends were trimmed by 0 bases and 6 bases, with 15 bases remaining between them. CDR1 DFQATT and CDR2 SNEGSKA come from the germline V gene (reference sequence). Amplification of ligated cDNA took four PCR rounds with SP2 and nested alpha and beta constant primers. Reverse transcription of blood and skin TCR RNA was primed at alpha and beta constant regions. TCRdb independently ran MiXCR on the 5' RACE reads; one entry per CDR3 protein. The sample yields about 59,000 distinct CDR3 sequences, less than 10% seen once. A UMI-containing oligonucleotide was joined by 3' ligation to the TCR cDNA template. Whole blood, 2.5 ml, came from adult healthy volunteers. Input was roughly 1 to 1000 ng of DNase-treated total RNA without cell sorting.

The receptor comes from a female donor in good health. The genes are TRBV20-1 and TRBJ1-5, with a weak D call TRBD1 (5 bases). The CDR3 DNA follows: TGCAGTGCTAGAGAGTCGACAGAGGCGAGTCAGCCCCAGCATTTT. It codes for CSARESTEASQPQHF.